A selection of T cell receptor beta chains follows, all from one sample in a study of early T cells in non-severe SARS-CoV-2 infection. MiXCR, applied by TCRdb to the 5' RACE reads, yields one record per CDR3 protein. The data contain approximately 52,000 distinct CDR3 sequences, 8% to 10% of them singletons. The sequenced material came from whole blood. Every receptor here comes from an adult who was a healthcare worker with PCR-confirmed SARS-CoV-2 infection or an uninfected control (not recorded which). The CDR3 runs from the conserved cysteine through the conserved F or W. The D gene is left open where the match is weak. The size field is filled for only some rows; it gives once, few, many or a size class.

size: -; V: TRBV5-1; J: TRBJ1-1; length: 15; D: -; DNA: TGCGCCAGCAGCTTGAGAAGGGGCGGTTTAACTGAAGCTTTCTTT; CDR3: CASSLRRGGLTEAFF
size: few; V: TRBV12-3/TRBV12-4; J: TRBJ2-5; length: 12; D: -; DNA: TGTGCCAGCAGTTTACGGGGGATGGCCCAGTACTTC; CDR3: CASSLRGMAQYF
size: many; V: TRBV28; J: TRBJ2-7; length: 13; D: -; DNA: TGTGCCAGCAGTTTAGCGGGGTTATACGAGCAGTACTTC; CDR3: CASSLAGLYEQYF
size: -; V: TRBV5-1; J: TRBJ2-1; length: 14; D: TRBD1; DNA: TGCGCCAGCAGTTCTAGGGGGCCAGACAATGAGCAGTTCTTC; CDR3: CASSSRGPDNEQFF
size: many; V: TRBV5-1; J: TRBJ1-1; length: 15; D: -; DNA: TGCGCCAGCAGCCCCCCAGATCGGGAGAACACTGAAGCTTTCTTT; CDR3: CASSPPDRENTEAFF
size: many; V: TRBV9; J: TRBJ1-1; length: 14; D: -; DNA: TGTGCCAGCAGCGTAGGACCGACTTTCACTGAAGCTTTCTTT; CDR3: CASSVGPTFTEAFF
size: many; V: TRBV9; J: TRBJ1-1; length: 14; D: -; DNA: TGTGCCAGCAGCGTAGAGGGGCCCCAAACTGAAGCTTTCTTT; CDR3: CASSVEGPQTEAFF
size: few; V: TRBV29-1; J: TRBJ2-1; length: 15; D: TRBD2; DNA: TGCAGCGTTGATAGACTAGCGGGGACCTACAATGAGCAGTTCTTC; CDR3: CSVDRLAGTYNEQFF
size: few; V: TRBV6-1; J: TRBJ2-6; length: 15; D: -; DNA: TGTGCCAGCAGGGCCACTAGTTCTGGGGCCAACGTCCTGACTTTC; CDR3: CASRATSSGANVLTF
size: many; V: TRBV7-8; J: TRBJ1-5; length: 13; D: -; DNA: TGTGCCAGCAGCTTAGCCCGCCTAGAGCCCCAGCATTTT; CDR3: CASSLARLEPQHF
size: many; V: TRBV12-3/TRBV12-4; J: TRBJ2-7; length: 14; D: -; DNA: TGTGCCAGCAGTTTACAGGGTTCCTCCTACGAGCAGTACTTC; CDR3: CASSLQGSSYEQYF
size: -; V: TRBV28; J: TRBJ2-2; length: 15; D: -; DNA: TGTGCCAGCAGTCCGAGAACAGGGTCGGGCGGGGAGCTGTTTTTT; CDR3: CASSPRTGSGGELFF
size: -; V: TRBV27; J: TRBJ1-5; length: 14; D: -; DNA: TGTGCCAGCAGTTGGGGTGGCGGCAATCAGCCCCAGCATTTT; CDR3: CASSWGGGNQPQHF
size: few; V: TRBV21-1; J: TRBJ1-1; length: 18; D: -; DNA: TGTGCCAGCAGCGACGTTTTAGTAAGGGGCTTGATGAACACTGAAGCTTTCTTT; CDR3: CASSDVLVRGLMNTEAFF
size: many; V: TRBV5-6; J: TRBJ2-1; length: 12; D: -; DNA: TGTGCCAGCAGCCGTAGGGCGCTTGAGCAGTTCTTC; CDR3: CASSRRALEQFF
size: few; V: TRBV6-1; J: TRBJ2-2; length: 16; D: -; DNA: TGTGCCAGCACCGAGGCAGCGTTCGCGAACACCGGGGAGCTGTTTTTT; CDR3: CASTEAAFANTGELFF
size: many; V: TRBV7-3; J: TRBJ1-1; length: 16; D: -; DNA: TGTGCCAGCAGCCTCCACCGTGGGGGGGAGGTAACTGAAGCTTTCTTT; CDR3: CASSLHRGGEVTEAFF
size: few; V: TRBV27; J: TRBJ1-1; length: 14; D: -; DNA: TGTGCCAGCAGTGTACAGCCTTTGGGCACTGAAGCTTTCTTT; CDR3: CASSVQPLGTEAFF
size: -; V: TRBV18; J: TRBJ2-7; length: 16; D: -; DNA: TGTGCCAGCTCCGAATCCCTAGACGCACGCTCCTACGAGCAGTACTTC; CDR3: CASSESLDARSYEQYF
size: few; V: TRBV12-3/TRBV12-4; J: TRBJ2-1; length: 16; D: TRBD2; DNA: TGTGCCAGCAGGACAACAGCGGGGCTCTCCTACAATGAGCAGTTCTTC; CDR3: CASRTTAGLSYNEQFF
size: few; V: TRBV5-4; J: TRBJ1-5; length: 13; D: TRBD1; DNA: TGTGCCAGCAGCTTCGACAGGGCAGGGCCCCAGCATTTT; CDR3: CASSFDRAGPQHF
size: -; V: TRBV4-3; J: TRBJ2-2; length: 14; D: -; DNA: TGCGCCAGCAGCCAAGGGTTCTACACCGGGGAGCTGTTTTTT; CDR3: CASSQGFYTGELFF
size: few; V: TRBV2; J: TRBJ2-1; length: 14; D: -; DNA: TGTGCCAGCCTACCGGGACTCTGGACAAGGGAGCAGTTCTTC; CDR3: CASLPGLWTREQFF
size: -; V: TRBV18; J: TRBJ2-7; length: 13; D: -; DNA: TGTGCCAGCTCAACCCGGACATCCTACGAGCAGTACTTC; CDR3: CASSTRTSYEQYF
size: -; V: TRBV9; J: TRBJ2-3; length: 15; D: TRBD1; DNA: TGTGCCAGCAGCGCTGGACAGGGGGCACCAGATACGCAGTATTTT; CDR3: CASSAGQGAPDTQYF
size: many; V: TRBV7-2; J: TRBJ1-4; length: 15; D: -; DNA: TGTGCCAGCAGCTTAAGGGTACCCCCAGGGGAAAAACTGTTTTTT; CDR3: CASSLRVPPGEKLFF
size: few; V: TRBV5-1; J: TRBJ1-2; length: 13; D: -; DNA: TGCGCCAGCAGGGACTCAAACGACTATGGCTACACCTTC; CDR3: CASRDSNDYGYTF
size: many; V: TRBV27; J: TRBJ2-3; length: 15; D: TRBD1; DNA: TGTGCCAGCAGCCGACAGGGGGCTAGCACAGATACGCAGTATTTT; CDR3: CASSRQGASTDTQYF
size: -; V: TRBV7-6; J: TRBJ1-1; length: 12; D: -; DNA: TGTGCCAGCGGGGTAGGGTTGCCTGAAGCTTTCTTT; CDR3: CASGVGLPEAFF
size: few; V: TRBV5-1; J: TRBJ1-1; length: 14; D: -; DNA: TGCGCCAGCAGCCCAGGCCCAGGGAACACTGAAGCTTTCTTT; CDR3: CASSPGPGNTEAFF
size: many; V: TRBV18; J: TRBJ2-7; length: 13; D: -; DNA: TGTGCCAGCTCCCCAGGACACCGTCCCGAGCAGTACTTC; CDR3: CASSPGHRPEQYF
size: few; V: TRBV28; J: TRBJ2-4; length: 14; D: -; DNA: TGTGCCAGCAGGCGCAGGGAGGCCTTGAACATTCAGTACTTC; CDR3: CASRRREALNIQYF
size: -; V: TRBV3-1; J: TRBJ2-7; length: 19; D: TRBD2; DNA: TGTGCCAGCAGCCAAGTTTTGCGGACTAGCGGGGCTTTCGGCTACGAGCAGTACTTC; CDR3: CASSQVLRTSGAFGYEQYF
size: many; V: TRBV7-2; J: TRBJ1-1; length: 15; D: TRBD1; DNA: TGTGCCAGCAGCTCCCGGGACAGGGTGAACACTGAAGCTTTCTTT; CDR3: CASSSRDRVNTEAFF
size: few; V: TRBV24-1; J: TRBJ2-3; length: 17; D: TRBD2; DNA: TGTGCCACCAGTGAGAGGACTAGCGGGAGGGTCGCAGATACGCAGTATTTT; CDR3: CATSERTSGRVADTQYF
size: many; V: TRBV10-2; J: TRBJ2-1; length: 13; D: -; DNA: TGCGCCAGCAGAAGACTAGACCCCAATGAGCAGTTCTTC; CDR3: CASRRLDPNEQFF
size: -; V: TRBV28; J: TRBJ2-7; length: 10; D: -; DNA: TGTGCCGCGGGAAATTACGAGCAGTACTTC; CDR3: CAAGNYEQYF
size: many; V: TRBV5-1; J: TRBJ1-2; length: 19; D: -; DNA: TGCGCCAGCAGCTTCAGCCCTCCCGGGACAATGGATGGAAGCAGTGGCTACACCTTC; CDR3: CASSFSPPGTMDGSSGYTF
size: few; V: TRBV28; J: TRBJ1-2; length: 16; D: -; DNA: TGTGCCAGCAGTCTTCGCCCCCGGGGGGCAAGCTATGGCTACACCTTC; CDR3: CASSLRPRGASYGYTF
size: -; V: TRBV12-3/TRBV12-4; J: TRBJ2-5; length: 14; D: -; DNA: TGTGCCAGCAGTTTAGCGGGAGGAGTTGAGACCCAGTACTTC; CDR3: CASSLAGGVETQYF
size: -; V: TRBV11-2; J: TRBJ2-5; length: 14; D: -; DNA: TGTGCCAGCAGCTTGCTACACGGGGGAGAGACCCAGTACTTC; CDR3: CASSLLHGGETQYF
size: -; V: TRBV19; J: TRBJ1-3; length: 15; D: TRBD1; DNA: TGTGCCAGTAGTATGGAGGGGGCGACGGGAAACACCATATATTTT; CDR3: CASSMEGATGNTIYF
size: few; V: TRBV7-9; J: TRBJ2-7; length: 13; D: -; DNA: TGTGCCAGCAGCTTGTCGGCCTCCTACGAGCAGTACTTC; CDR3: CASSLSASYEQYF
size: -; V: TRBV20-1; J: TRBJ1-1; length: 15; D: -; DNA: TGCAGTGCTAGAGAAGATTCTGAGGGATCCACTGAAGCTTTCTTT; CDR3: CSAREDSEGSTEAFF
size: few; V: TRBV29-1; J: TRBJ1-2; length: 16; D: -; DNA: TGCAGCGTTGAATTTAGAGAGGGACCGGGAGACTATGGCTACACCTTC; CDR3: CSVEFREGPGDYGYTF
size: -; V: TRBV9; J: TRBJ2-2; length: 13; D: -; DNA: TGTGCCAGCAGCGTTACAGGGCTCGGGGAGCTGTTTTTT; CDR3: CASSVTGLGELFF
size: few; V: TRBV7-6; J: TRBJ2-5; length: 15; D: -; DNA: TGTGCCAGCAGCTTAGAGGTCCTGCTAACCGAGACCCAGTACTTC; CDR3: CASSLEVLLTETQYF
size: many; V: TRBV12-3/TRBV12-4; J: TRBJ1-1; length: 13; D: -; DNA: TGTGCCAGCAGGCAGGGGAGGGGGACTGAAGCTTTCTTT; CDR3: CASRQGRGTEAFF
size: -; V: TRBV3-1; J: TRBJ2-1; length: 16; D: -; DNA: TGTGCCAGCAGCCAAGAGCGGATTAGCTCCTACAATGAGCAGTTCTTC; CDR3: CASSQERISSYNEQFF
size: many; V: TRBV20-1; J: TRBJ1-1; length: 16; D: -; DNA: TGCAGTGCTAGAGCCCGGGACGGAAAACTGAACACTGAAGCTTTCTTT; CDR3: CSARARDGKLNTEAFF
size: many; V: TRBV20-1; J: TRBJ1-5; length: 15; D: -; DNA: TGCAGTGCTAGCCACGCCCGGGACAGCAATCAGCCCCAGCATTTT; CDR3: CSASHARDSNQPQHF
size: many; V: TRBV5-8; J: TRBJ2-7; length: 15; D: -; DNA: TGTGCCAGCAGCTTTGGGGGACGGCCAGCCTACGAGCAGTACTTC; CDR3: CASSFGGRPAYEQYF
size: -; V: TRBV7-6; J: TRBJ1-1; length: 15; D: TRBD1; DNA: TGTGCCAGCAGCGAGCACAGGGGATCGGACACTGAAGCTTTCTTT; CDR3: CASSEHRGSDTEAFF
size: many; V: TRBV13; J: TRBJ1-6; length: 12; D: -; DNA: TGTGCCAGCAGCTTCCGAGGTTCACCCCTCCACTTT; CDR3: CASSFRGSPLHF
size: few; V: TRBV7-3; J: TRBJ2-2; length: 15; D: TRBD1; DNA: TGTGCCAGCAGCGTAGTACAGGGGAGCACCGGGGAGCTGTTTTTT; CDR3: CASSVVQGSTGELFF
size: -; V: TRBV5-1; J: TRBJ1-6; length: 16; D: TRBD1; DNA: TGCGCCAGCAGCCGGGACAGTAGCTCCTATAATTCACCCCTCCACTTT; CDR3: CASSRDSSSYNSPLHF
size: -; V: TRBV7-2; J: TRBJ2-7; length: 16; D: -; DNA: TGTGCCAGCAGCTCCGCTCCAGGGGGGCGACCCTACGAGCAGTACTTC; CDR3: CASSSAPGGRPYEQYF